This TCR beta chain was profiled in a study of CD8 T cells in ankylosing spondylitis. Remarks on this clonotype: The antigen is undetermined.

Deletions cut 3 bases from V and 3 bases from J, with 12 bases between. Germline CDR1 reads DFQATT; CDR2 reads SNEGSKA (reference sequence). The CDR3 length is 14 residues. By quantitative 5'-RACE with molecular barcodes, the TCR beta libraries were made. A single record per CDR3 protein comes from TCRdb applying MiXCR to the 5' RACE reads. The table has more than 300,000 distinct CDR3 sequences, roughly 8% seen once; the top ten hold more than 14%. Findings and limits, study-wide: Within matched ankylosing spondylitis synovial fluid, disease-linked clones were reportedly significantly enriched. CD8+ disease-linked clones were present at relatively low frequencies in blood. A TCR beta motif of about 8 highly homologous variants appeared characteristic of ankylosing spondylitis blood. Earlier reports found some motif variants in synovial fluid and blood in reactive arthritis.

The specimen sequenced was blood, either unsorted or a sorted T cell fraction (not recorded which). The chain joins TRBV20-1 to TRBJ2-1; weak D call: TRBD2 (6 bases). This sequence was found in a male donor with ankylosing spondylitis. This CDR3 reads CSASGGRGYNEQFF. Here the CDR3 DNA reads TGCAGTGCTAGTGGGGGGAGAGGCTACAATGAGCAGTTCTTC.